This TCR beta chain was documented in a study of shared clonotypes between healthy human individuals. Data came from immunoSEQ multiplex PCR; TCRdb stores just in-frame clones and leaves some out. The table shows 2.3 million or so clones, with roughly 93% occurring only once. Material for sequencing was naive CD4+ T cells from PBMCs. Specified subset: CD45RA+ positively selected. This clonotype originated in a man aged 18 to 30 in good health. Some clones in this sample may be carry-over from other donors' samples.

Written as DNA, the CDR3 is TGTGCCAGCAGCCGAGGGGCTCGGGAGCAGTACTTC. Translated: CASSRGAREQYF. This chain links TRBV5-6 with TRBJ2-7; D might be TRBD1 or TRBD2, each matching 5 bases. Trimming stripped 4 bases from V and 7 bases from J, with 12 bases between. The CDR3 runs 12 residues. Germline V CDR1 and CDR2: SGHDT, YYEEEE.